Detailed here is one TCR beta chain. Germline V gene sequence: CDR1 SGHNT, CDR2 YYREEE (reference sequence). The junction had 6 bases not matched to a gene; V was cut back by 5 bases and J by 4 bases. The CDR3 is 15 amino acids. The source of the sample is a study of CD8+ T cells in alopecia areata. Study context: The study gave tofacitinib for 6 to 18 months, then 6 months off drug.

Reverse transcription of extracted RNA yielded cDNA, which provided the sequencing template. The data were produced by immunoSEQ multiplex PCR, yet TCRdb's version contains in-frame clones alone and is incomplete. Seen here are roughly 130,000 clones, roughly three fifths observed once, and the top ten hold about 4.9%. The chain has TRBV5-4 and TRBJ2-2; 9 bases map to TRBD1. Sequenced material: CD4+ T cells sorted from blood, taken at week 0. This TCR was sampled from a human donor with alopecia areata. The CDR3 coding sequence is TGTGCCAGCAGTAGGGACAGGGAGGTCACCGGGGAGCTGTTTTTT. Its protein is CASSRDREVTGELFF.